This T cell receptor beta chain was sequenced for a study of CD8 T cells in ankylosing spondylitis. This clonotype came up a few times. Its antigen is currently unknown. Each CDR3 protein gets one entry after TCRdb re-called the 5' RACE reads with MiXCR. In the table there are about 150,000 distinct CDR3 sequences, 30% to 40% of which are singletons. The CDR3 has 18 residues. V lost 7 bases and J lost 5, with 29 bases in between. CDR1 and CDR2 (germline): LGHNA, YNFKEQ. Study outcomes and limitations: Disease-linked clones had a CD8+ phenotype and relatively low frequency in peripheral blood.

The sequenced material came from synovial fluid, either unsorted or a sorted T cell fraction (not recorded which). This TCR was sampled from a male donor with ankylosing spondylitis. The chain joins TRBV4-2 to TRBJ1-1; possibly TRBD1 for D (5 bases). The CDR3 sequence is CASTPGGGASWGGTEAFF. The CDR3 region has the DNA TGTGCCAGCACCCCCGGGGGGGGAGCCTCGTGGGGGGGGACTGAAGCTTTCTTT.